What follows are 20 T cell receptor beta chains derived from one specimen sequenced in a study of T cells after yellow fever vaccination. TCRdb recomputed calls from the 5' RACE reads with MiXCR, one row per CDR3 protein. The sample has under 150,000 distinct CDR3 sequences; over 7% are singletons. The source material was CD4+ T cells sorted from PBMCs, sampled 5 days after the yellow fever booster vaccination. The source of these receptors is a man aged 25 to 45 who received the YFV17D yellow fever vaccine.

This clonotype was recorded many times. J is TRBJ2-3 and V is TRBV5-1; D unclear. This CDR3 contains 12 residues. Germline V lookup: CDR1 SGHRS, CDR2 YFSETQ. The V end lost 5 bases, the J end lost 2 bases, and 6 bases lay between the germline ends. In nucleotides, the CDR3 is TGCGCCAGCAGAACAGACACAGATACGCAGTATTTT. It specifies CASRTDTDTQYF.

This clonotype was counted ten times or more. The chain combines TRBV20-1 with TRBJ2-5; no definite D call. CDR1 DFQATT and CDR2 SNEGSKA come from the germline V gene (reference sequence). The V and J ends lost 0 bases and 5 bases respectively, with 4 bases between them. The CDR3 has 11 amino acids. The CDR3 reads CSARDEETQYF. The DNA of the CDR3 is TGCAGTGCTAGAGATGAGGAGACCCAGTACTTC.

In this sample, this clonotype turned up many times. This chain joins TRBV12-3 or TRBV12-4 and TRBJ1-1, with D possibly TRBD1 on 6 matching bases. The CDR3 is 14 amino acids. Trimming removed 6 bases from V and 5 bases from J, with 16 bases in between. CDR3 protein: CASSRRTEQTEAFF. CDR3 in DNA: TGTGCCAGCAGCAGACGGACAGAACAAACTGAAGCTTTCTTT.

At least ten counts were recorded for this clonotype. The rearrangement joins TRBV7-2 to TRBJ1-6; 7 bases are a match to TRBD1. Germline V CDR1 and CDR2: SGHTA, FQGNSA. Losses at the gene ends were 4 bases for V and 9 bases for J; bases not matched to a gene: 12. The CDR3 length is 16 residues. The CDR3: CASSYPPGQRVSPLHF. CDR3 DNA: TGTGCCAGCAGCTATCCACCGGGACAGCGAGTTTCACCCCTCCACTTT. Filled out from reference TRBV7-2 and TRBJ1-6, the complete variable domain reads GAGVSQSPSNKVTEKGKDVELRCDPISGHTALYWYRQSLGQGLEFLIYFQGNSAPDKSGLPSDRFSAERTGGSVSTLTIQRTQQEDSAVYLCASSYPPGQRVSPLHFGNGTRLTVT.

This clonotype was counted ten times or more. The chain combines TRBV11-2 with TRBJ2-1; 11 nucleotides agree with TRBD2. Germline V gives CDR1 SGHAT, CDR2 FQNNGV. The CDR3 has 16 amino acids. J lost 8 bases, V lost 1 base, and 7 bases had no gene match. The CDR3 reads CASSLGASGRKDEQFF. CDR3 nucleotide sequence: TGTGCCAGCAGCTTAGGGGCTAGCGGGAGGAAGGATGAGCAGTTCTTC. The whole variable domain, filled in from reference TRBV11-2 and TRBJ2-1, reads EAGVAQSPRYKIIEKRQSVAFWCNPISGHATLYWYQQILGQGPKLLIQFQNNGVVDDSQLPKDRFSAERLKGVDSTLKIQPAKLEDSAVYLCASSLGASGRKDEQFFGPGTRLTVL.

This clonotype has at least ten counts. The chain recombines TRBV7-3 with TRBJ2-1; D ambiguous. The CDR3 totals 13 residues. The germline V gene encodes CDR1 SGHTA and CDR2 FQGTGA. V was shortened by 3 bases and J by 7 bases, with 10 bases between the two germline ends. The CDR3 is CASSLLGFNEQFF. The CDR3 nucleotides read TGTGCCAGCAGCTTGCTAGGTTTTAATGAGCAGTTCTTC.

This clonotype has at least ten counts. The V gene is TRBV7-2, the J gene TRBJ2-7; TRBD2 aligns across 8 bases. V was clipped by 2 bases and J by 3 bases; unmatched bases: 6. The V gene's germline CDR1 is SGHTA and CDR2 FQGNSA. The CDR3 loop spans 15 amino acids. The CDR3 is CASSLLGGRHYEQYF. CDR3 nucleotide sequence: TGTGCCAGCAGCTTATTGGGCGGGAGGCACTACGAGCAGTACTTC.

This clonotype was picked up a small number of times. The CDR3 reads CASTSTESETQYF. The DNA for the CDR3 is TGCGCCAGCACCTCGACCGAATCGGAGACCCAGTACTTC. The genes are TRBV5-1 and TRBJ2-5; D gene ambiguous. CDR1 is SGHRS, CDR2 YFSETQ, per germline. V lost 6 bases to trimming and J lost 5 bases, with 14 bases between them. The CDR3 runs 13 residues.

This clonotype was counted at least ten times. The chain has TRBV7-8 and TRBJ2-2; D is perhaps TRBD1 (5 bases). The CDR3 totals 16 residues. Germline CDR1 reads SGHVS; CDR2 reads FQNEAQ. V was pared by 5 bases and J by 0 bases, with 13 bases between. CDR3 sequence: CASSPLRGPNTGELFF. The CDR3 DNA is TGTGCCAGCAGCCCCTTAAGGGGCCCGAACACCGGGGAGCTGTTTTTT.

The table lists this clonotype with many counts. The rearrangement uses TRBV12-3 or TRBV12-4 and TRBJ2-1, with D unresolved. V lost 7 bases, J lost 3 bases, and 7 bases lay in between. The CDR3 covers 12 residues. In DNA form, the CDR3 reads TGTGCCAGCAAGCGAGACTACAATGAGCAGTTCTTC. It encodes CASKRDYNEQFF.

This clonotype was counted ten times or more. The rearrangement joins TRBV5-1 to TRBJ2-1, with D tentatively TRBD1 or TRBD2 (5 bases each). CDR3 length: 15 residues. V lost 1 base and J 9 bases, leaving 17 bases between the germline ends. Germline CDR1 reads SGHRS; CDR2 reads YFSETQ. CDR3 amino acids: CASSLFEGRISEQFF. The CDR3 region has the DNA TGCGCCAGCAGCTTGTTTGAGGGGAGAATTTCTGAGCAGTTCTTC.

The sample holds many counts of this clonotype. The chain combines TRBV11-1 with TRBJ2-7, with 12 nucleotides matching TRBD2. V was clipped by 1 base and J by 3 bases; unmatched bases: 4. CDR1 SGHAT and CDR2 FQDESV come from the germline V gene (reference sequence). The CDR3 contains 16 residues. CDR3 sequence: CASSLVLTSGSYEQYF. As DNA, the CDR3 is TGTGCCAGCAGCTTAGTTCTGACTAGCGGGAGCTACGAGCAGTACTTC.

Many counts were recorded for this clonotype. V usage is TRBV19 and J usage is TRBJ2-5; D call uncertain. V was clipped by 1 base and J by 1 base, with 7 bases between them. From germline, CDR1 is LNHDA and CDR2 SQIVND (reference sequence). The CDR3 is 14 residues long. The CDR3 reads CASSIVGPQETQYF. The CDR3 coding sequence is TGTGCCAGTAGTATAGTGGGCCCCCAAGAGACCCAGTACTTC.

This clonotype was seen ten or more times. The rearrangement joins TRBV10-3 to TRBJ2-7; 9 bases match TRBD2. The CDR3 is 13 residues long. The J segment lost 2 bases and the V segment lost 7 bases, leaving 3 bases of the junction unmatched. From germline, CDR1 is ENHRY and CDR2 SYGVKD. This CDR3 is CAITEREAYEQYF. CDR3 bases: TGTGCCATCACGGAGCGGGAGGCCTACGAGCAGTACTTC.

This clonotype was observed at least ten times. The rearrangement links TRBV7-8 to TRBJ2-7; D may be TRBD1 (6 bases). This CDR3 is built from 14 residues. Trimming stripped 7 bases from V and 5 bases from J, with 18 bases between. Germline-derived CDR1 and CDR2 are SGHVS and FQNEAQ. CDR3 DNA sequence: TGTGCCAGCAAAAAAGGGACATCCAAGGACGAGCAGTACTTC. Protein sequence: CASKKGTSKDEQYF.

The table lists this clonotype with many counts. J is TRBJ2-5 and V is TRBV4-1, with 7 bases identical to TRBD1. The CDR3 has 16 residues. V dropped 0 bases and J dropped 9; count of bases not matched to a gene: 13. Germline V gene data show CDR1 as MGHRA and CDR2 as YSYEKL. The CDR3 loop reads CASSQDGLGGREPQYF. The CDR3, as DNA: TGCGCCAGCAGCCAAGATGGGCTAGGGGGCAGGGAGCCCCAGTACTTC.

This chain links TRBV7-2 with TRBJ2-7; D possibly matches TRBD1 or TRBD2 (7 bases each). The V gene lost 5 bases and the J gene lost 4 bases, with 15 bases spanning the gap. The CDR3 sequence is 14 residues long. Germline assignment: CDR1 SGHTA and CDR2 FQGNSA. The DNA of the CDR3 is TGTGCCAGCAGCCCAGGGGGGGGGGCATACGAGCAGTACTTC. It encodes CASSPGGGAYEQYF.

The sample holds many counts of this clonotype. The rearrangement links TRBV12-3 or TRBV12-4 to TRBJ1-4; TRBD1 aligns across 9 bases. J was trimmed by 7 bases and V by 5 bases; bases with no gene match: 11. This CDR3 comprises 16 residues. The DNA for the CDR3 is TGTGCCAGCAGTCAGACCGGGACAGGGTTAGGTGAAAAACTGTTTTTT. It specifies CASSQTGTGLGEKLFF.

This clonotype showed up many times. CDR3 sequence reads: CASSPRARGGETQYF. As DNA, the CDR3 is TGTGCCAGCAGCCCCAGGGCTCGAGGAGGCGAGACCCAGTACTTC. The chain combines TRBV7-9 with TRBJ2-5; D assignment may be TRBD1 or TRBD2 (5 bases each). The germline V gene encodes CDR1 SEHNR and CDR2 FQNEAQ (reference sequence). The CDR3 loop spans 15 amino acids. Trimming cost V 5 bases and J 5 bases, with 18 bases left between them.

The count of this clonotype is one. This may arise from a read error, as a much more abundant clone is one base away. The V call is TRBV9, the J call TRBJ2-5; D call uncertain. CDR1 is SGDLS, CDR2 YYNGEE, per germline. CDR3 length: 15 residues. V shed 6 bases and J shed 3 bases, with 18 bases lying between them. CDR3 residues: CASIIGSDGKETQYF. In DNA form, the CDR3 reads TGTGCCAGCATCATAGGCAGCGACGGAAAAGAGACCCAGTACTTC.